The next 2 T cell receptor beta chains were all read from a single sample in a study of PD-L1 blockade in urothelial cancer. Repertoires were generated with immunoSEQ multiplex PCR, while TCRdb's copy carries only in-frame clones and drops some. The sample has 120,000 or so clones, more than 70% seen once; the top ten hold 2% to 2.5%. The time point: peripheral blood 6 weeks after treatment start. Here the sequenced sample was PBMCs, taken around atezolizumab (anti-PD-L1) treatment. The receptors were gathered from a man aged 45 to 65 with urothelial cancer.

This clone was recorded only once. The genes are TRBV9 and TRBJ2-3; TRBD2 matches 9 bases. J gave up 4 bases and V 1 base, and 4 bases lay outside the gene matches. The CDR3 loop spans 15 amino acids. The germline gives CDR1 SGDLS, CDR2 YYNGEE. The CDR3 DNA reads TGTGCCAGCAGCGTACGCCTAGCGGGATCAGATACGCAGTATTTT. Its translation: CASSVRLAGSDTQYF.

The V call is TRBV11-2, the J call TRBJ1-1; TRBD1 aligns across 8 bases. The ends lost 2 bases at V and 3 bases at J; junction bases unmatched: 8. The CDR3 is 16 amino acids. Germline CDR1 is SGHAT and CDR2 is FQNNGV. For the CDR3, the DNA is TGTGCCAGCAGCTTAAGTGGTGGACAGGGCTACACTGAAGCTTTCTTT. Amino acids: CASSLSGGQGYTEAFF. Combining the CDR3 with reference TRBV11-2 and TRBJ1-1 gives the whole variable domain EAGVAQSPRYKIIEKRQSVAFWCNPISGHATLYWYQQILGQGPKLLIQFQNNGVVDDSQLPKDRFSAERLKGVDSTLKIQPAKLEDSAVYLCASSLSGGQGYTEAFFGQGTRLTVV.